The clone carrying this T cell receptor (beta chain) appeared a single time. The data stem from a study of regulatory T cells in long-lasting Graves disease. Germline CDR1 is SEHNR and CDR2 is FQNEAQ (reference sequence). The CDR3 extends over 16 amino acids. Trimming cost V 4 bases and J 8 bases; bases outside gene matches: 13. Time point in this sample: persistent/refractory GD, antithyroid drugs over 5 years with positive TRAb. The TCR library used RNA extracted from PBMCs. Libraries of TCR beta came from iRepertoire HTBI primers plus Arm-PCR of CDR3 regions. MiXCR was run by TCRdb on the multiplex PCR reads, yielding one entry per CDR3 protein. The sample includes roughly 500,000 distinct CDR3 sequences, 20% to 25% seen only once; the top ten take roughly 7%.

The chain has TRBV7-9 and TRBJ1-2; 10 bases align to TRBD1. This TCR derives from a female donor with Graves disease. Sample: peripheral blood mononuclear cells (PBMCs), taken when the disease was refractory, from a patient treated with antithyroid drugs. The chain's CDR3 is CASSSGPGQGFPGYTF. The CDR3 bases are TGTGCCAGCAGCTCAGGACCGGGACAGGGGTTTCCGGGCTACACCTTC.